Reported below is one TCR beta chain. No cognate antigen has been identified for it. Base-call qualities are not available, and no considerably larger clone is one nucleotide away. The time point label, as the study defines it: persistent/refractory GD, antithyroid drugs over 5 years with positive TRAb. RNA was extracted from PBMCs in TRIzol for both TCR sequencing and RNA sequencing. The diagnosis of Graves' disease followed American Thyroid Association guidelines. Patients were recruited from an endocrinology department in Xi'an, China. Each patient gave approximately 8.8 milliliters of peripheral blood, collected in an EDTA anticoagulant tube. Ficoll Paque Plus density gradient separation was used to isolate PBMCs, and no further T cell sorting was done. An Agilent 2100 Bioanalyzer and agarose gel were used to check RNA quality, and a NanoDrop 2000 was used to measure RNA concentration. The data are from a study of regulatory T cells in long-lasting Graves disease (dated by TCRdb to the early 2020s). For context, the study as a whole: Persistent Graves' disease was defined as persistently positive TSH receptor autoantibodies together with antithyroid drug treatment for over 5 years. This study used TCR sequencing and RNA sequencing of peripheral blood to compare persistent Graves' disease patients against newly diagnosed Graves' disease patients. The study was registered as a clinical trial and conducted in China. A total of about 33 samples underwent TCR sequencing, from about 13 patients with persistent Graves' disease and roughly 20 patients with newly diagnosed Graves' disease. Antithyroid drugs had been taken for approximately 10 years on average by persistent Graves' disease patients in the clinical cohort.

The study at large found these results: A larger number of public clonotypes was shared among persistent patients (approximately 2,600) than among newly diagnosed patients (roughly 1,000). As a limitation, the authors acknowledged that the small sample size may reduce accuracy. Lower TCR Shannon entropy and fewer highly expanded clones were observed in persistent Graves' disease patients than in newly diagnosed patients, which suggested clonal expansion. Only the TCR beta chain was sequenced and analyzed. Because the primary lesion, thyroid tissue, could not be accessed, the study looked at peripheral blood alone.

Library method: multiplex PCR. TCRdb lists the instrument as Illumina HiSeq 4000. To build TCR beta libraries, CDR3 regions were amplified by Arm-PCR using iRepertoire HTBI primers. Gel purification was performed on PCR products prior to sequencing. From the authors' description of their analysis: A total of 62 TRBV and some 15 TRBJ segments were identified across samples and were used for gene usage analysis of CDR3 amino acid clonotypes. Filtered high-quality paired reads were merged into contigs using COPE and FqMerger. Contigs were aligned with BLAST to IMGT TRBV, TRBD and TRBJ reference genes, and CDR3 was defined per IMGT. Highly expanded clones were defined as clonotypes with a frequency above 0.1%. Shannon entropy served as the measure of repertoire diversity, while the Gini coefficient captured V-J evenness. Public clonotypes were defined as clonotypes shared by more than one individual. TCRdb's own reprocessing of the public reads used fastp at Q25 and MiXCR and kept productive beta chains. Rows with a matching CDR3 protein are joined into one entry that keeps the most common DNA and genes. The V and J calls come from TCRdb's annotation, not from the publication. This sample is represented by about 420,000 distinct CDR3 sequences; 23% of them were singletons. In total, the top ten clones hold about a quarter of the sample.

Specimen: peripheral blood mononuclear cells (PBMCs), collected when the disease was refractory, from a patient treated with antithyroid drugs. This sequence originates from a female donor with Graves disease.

The nucleotide sequence reads TGTGCCACCAGCAGACACGAACCGGGACAGGCAACCTACGAGCAGTACTTC. It is translated as CATSRHEPGQATYEQYF. This chain joins TRBV15 to TRBJ2-7; 8 junctional bases match TRBD1. Reading the germline V gene (reference sequence) gives CDR1 LNHNV and CDR2 YYDKDF. Unmatched junction bases come to 11, with V trimmed by 2 bases and J by 2 bases. The cysteine opens and the phenylalanine closes a CDR3 of 17 amino acids. Only the CDR3 part of the read is kept: 51 bases, read in frame from the first base.